The T cell receptor (beta chain) described here comes from a study of spatial heterogeneity in lung cancer. Looking at the study overall: Donation came from 70 or so patients with untreated early-stage non-small cell lung cancer.

A single record per CDR3 protein comes from TCRdb applying MiXCR to the 5' RACE reads. The repertoire holds tens of thousands of distinct CDR3 sequences, with approximately 19% as singletons. This clonotype was recorded many times. Time point in this sample: blood at routine non-recurrence follow-up after resection. Unsorted whole RNA samples from tumor, nontumor lung or frozen PBMC were sequenced. V dropped 3 bases and J dropped 1 base, with 9 bases sitting between them. The CDR3 sequence is 14 residues long. The source of this sequence is a male donor with early-stage non-small cell lung cancer. This sequence joins TRBV12-3 or TRBV12-4 and TRBJ1-1; TRBD1 might be the D (5 bases). The starting material was PBMCs, obtained at follow-up. CDR3 in amino acids: CASSFGTENTEAFF. The CDR3 DNA is TGTGCCAGCAGTTTCGGGACGGAGAACACTGAAGCTTTCTTT.